This TCR beta chain was profiled in a study of CD8 T cells in ankylosing spondylitis. Study-wide points: Apparently characteristic of ankylosing spondylitis blood was a TCR beta motif (about eight highly homologous variants). Prior literature has documented some motif variants in synovial fluid and blood from reactive arthritis.

At least ten counts were recorded for this clonotype. Antigen unknown. V lost 2 bases to trimming and J lost 7 bases, with 9 bases between them. The CDR3 is 14 residues long. Generation of TCR beta libraries employed quantitative 5'-RACE incorporating molecular barcodes. A single record per CDR3 protein comes from TCRdb applying MiXCR to the 5' RACE reads. The sample records approximately 150,000 distinct CDR3 sequences, roughly 31% being singletons. This receptor was taken from a male donor with ankylosing spondylitis. The chain joins TRBV12-3 or TRBV12-4 to TRBJ1-6; D unclear. Sequencing was performed on synovial fluid, either unsorted or a sorted T cell fraction (not recorded which). Here the CDR3 DNA reads TGTGCCAGCAGTTTACGACGGCAGAATTCACCCCTCCACTTT. This encodes CASSLRRQNSPLHF.